This TCR beta chain was profiled in a study of neurological immune-mediated disorders. Study-wide results and limits: None of the CDR3 amino acid sequences found in expanded clones was shared across subjects. This suggests that the TCR-beta repertoires were private in all groups. It was HTLV-1-associated myelopathy that showed the most TCR clonal expansion, while multiple sclerosis showed the least, falling below healthy controls.

V was clipped by 2 bases and J by 5 bases, with 12 bases between them. The CDR3 is 14 amino acids. From germline, CDR1 is SGHTA and CDR2 FQGTGA. Using its own MiXCR run on the 5' RACE reads, TCRdb lists one record per CDR3 protein. The sample yields some 48,000 distinct CDR3 sequences, over 9% seen once. This clonotype was recorded at least ten times. The antigen remains undetermined. The study built unsorted libraries from 2 million PBMCs kept at -80 C. The V gene is TRBV7-3, the J gene TRBJ2-5, with unresolved D. The TCR was taken from a woman aged 40 to 55 with HTLV-1-associated myelopathy (HAM/TSP). Sequenced sample: PBMCs. CDR3 nucleotides: TGTGCCAGCAGCTTAGCCCCCGGCATGGAGACCCAGTACTTC. Its protein is CASSLAPGMETQYF.